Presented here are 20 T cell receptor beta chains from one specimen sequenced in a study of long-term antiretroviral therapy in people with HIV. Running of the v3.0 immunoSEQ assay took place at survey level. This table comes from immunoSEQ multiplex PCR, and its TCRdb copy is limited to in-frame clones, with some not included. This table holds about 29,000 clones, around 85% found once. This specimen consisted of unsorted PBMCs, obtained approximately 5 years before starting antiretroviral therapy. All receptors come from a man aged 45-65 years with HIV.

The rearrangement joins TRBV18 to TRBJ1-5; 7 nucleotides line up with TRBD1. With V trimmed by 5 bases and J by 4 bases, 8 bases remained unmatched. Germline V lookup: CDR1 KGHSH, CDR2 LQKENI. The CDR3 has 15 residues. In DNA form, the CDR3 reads TGTGCCAGCTCAGCCTCCGGGACAGCAAATCAGCCCCAGCATTTT. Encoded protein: CASSASGTANQPQHF. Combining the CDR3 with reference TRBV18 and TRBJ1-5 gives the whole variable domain NAGVMQNPRHLVRRRGQEARLRCSPMKGHSHVYWYRQLPEEGLKFMVYLQKENIIDESGMPKERFSAEFPKEGPSILRIQQVVRGDSAAYFCASSASGTANQPQHFGDGTRLSIL.

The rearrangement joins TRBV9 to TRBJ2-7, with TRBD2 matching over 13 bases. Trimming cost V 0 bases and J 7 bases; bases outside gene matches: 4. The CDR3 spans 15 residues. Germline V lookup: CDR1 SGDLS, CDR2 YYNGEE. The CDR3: CASSVGGLAGYEQYF. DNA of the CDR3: TGTGCCAGCAGCGTAGGGGGACTAGCGGGGTATGAGCAGTACTTC.

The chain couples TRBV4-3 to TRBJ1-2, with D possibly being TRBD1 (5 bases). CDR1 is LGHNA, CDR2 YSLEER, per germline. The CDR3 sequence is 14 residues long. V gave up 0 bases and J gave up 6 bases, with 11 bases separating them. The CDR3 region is CASSQDGRGNGYTF. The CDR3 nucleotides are TGCGCCAGCAGCCAAGATGGGAGGGGTAATGGCTACACCTTC.

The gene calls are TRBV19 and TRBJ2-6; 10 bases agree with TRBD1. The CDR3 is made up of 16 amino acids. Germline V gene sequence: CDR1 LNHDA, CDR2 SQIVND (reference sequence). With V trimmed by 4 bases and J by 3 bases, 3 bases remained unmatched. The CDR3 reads CASSRQGAGGANVLTF. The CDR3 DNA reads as TGTGCCAGTAGTAGACAGGGGGCGGGTGGGGCCAACGTCCTGACTTTC.

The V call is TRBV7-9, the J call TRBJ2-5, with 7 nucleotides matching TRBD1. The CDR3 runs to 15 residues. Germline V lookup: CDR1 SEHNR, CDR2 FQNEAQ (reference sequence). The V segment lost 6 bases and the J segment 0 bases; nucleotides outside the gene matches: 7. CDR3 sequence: CASRGRGTYQETQYF. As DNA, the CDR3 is TGTGCCAGCAGGGGCAGGGGGACGTACCAAGAGACCCAGTACTTC.

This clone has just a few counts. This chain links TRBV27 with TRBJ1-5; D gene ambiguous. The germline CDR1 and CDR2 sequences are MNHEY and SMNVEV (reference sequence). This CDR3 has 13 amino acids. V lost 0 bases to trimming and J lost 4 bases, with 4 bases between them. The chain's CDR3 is CASSLSSNQPQHF. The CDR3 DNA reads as TGTGCCAGCAGTTTATCATCGAATCAGCCCCAGCATTTT.

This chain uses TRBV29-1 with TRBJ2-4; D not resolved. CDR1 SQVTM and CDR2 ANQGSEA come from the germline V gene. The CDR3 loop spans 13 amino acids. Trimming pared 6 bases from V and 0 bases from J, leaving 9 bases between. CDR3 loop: CSVRPVAKNIQYF. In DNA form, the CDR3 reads TGCAGCGTGCGCCCGGTAGCCAAAAACATTCAGTACTTC.

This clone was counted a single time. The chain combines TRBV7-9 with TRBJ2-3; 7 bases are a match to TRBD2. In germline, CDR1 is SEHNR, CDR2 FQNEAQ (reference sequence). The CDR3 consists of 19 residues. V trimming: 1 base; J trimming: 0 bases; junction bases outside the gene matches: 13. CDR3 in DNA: TGTGCCAGCAGCTTAGGAGCCGGTAGGAGCGGGGTAAGCACAGATACGCAGTATTTT. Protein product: CASSLGAGRSGVSTDTQYF.

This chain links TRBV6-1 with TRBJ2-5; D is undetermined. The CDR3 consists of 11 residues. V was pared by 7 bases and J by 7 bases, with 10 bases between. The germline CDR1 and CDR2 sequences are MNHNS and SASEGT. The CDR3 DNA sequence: TGTGCCAGCATGGAGTTCGGGACCCAGTACTTC. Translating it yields CASMEFGTQYF.

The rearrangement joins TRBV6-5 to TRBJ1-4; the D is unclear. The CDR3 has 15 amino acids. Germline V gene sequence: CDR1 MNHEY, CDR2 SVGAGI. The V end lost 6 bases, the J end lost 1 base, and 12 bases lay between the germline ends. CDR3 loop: CASRKSRITNEKLFF. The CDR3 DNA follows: TGTGCCAGCAGGAAATCCAGGATAACTAATGAAAAACTGTTTTTT.

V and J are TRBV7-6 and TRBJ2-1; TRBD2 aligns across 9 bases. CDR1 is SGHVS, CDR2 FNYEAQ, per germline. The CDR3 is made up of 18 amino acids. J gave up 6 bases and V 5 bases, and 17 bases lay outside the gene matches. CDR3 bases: TGTGCCAGCAGCCAGACTAGCGGTTTTTCTAGTCGCACCAATGAGCAGTTCTTC. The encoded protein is CASSQTSGFSSRTNEQFF.

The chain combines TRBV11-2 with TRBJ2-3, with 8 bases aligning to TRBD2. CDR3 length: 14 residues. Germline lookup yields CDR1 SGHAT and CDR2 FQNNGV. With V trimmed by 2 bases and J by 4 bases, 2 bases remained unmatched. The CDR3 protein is CASSLSGGSDTQYF. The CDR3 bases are TGTGCCAGCAGCTTAAGCGGGGGATCAGATACGCAGTATTTT. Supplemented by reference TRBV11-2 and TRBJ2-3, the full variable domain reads EAGVAQSPRYKIIEKRQSVAFWCNPISGHATLYWYQQILGQGPKLLIQFQNNGVVDDSQLPKDRFSAERLKGVDSTLKIQPAKLEDSAVYLCASSLSGGSDTQYFGPGTRLTVL.

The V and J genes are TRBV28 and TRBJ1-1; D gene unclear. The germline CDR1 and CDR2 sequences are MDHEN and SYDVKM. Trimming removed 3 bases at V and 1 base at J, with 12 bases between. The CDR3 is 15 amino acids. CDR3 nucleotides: TGTGCCAGCAGTTTCCCCCCCGTTCAGAACACTGAAGCTTTCTTT. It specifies CASSFPPVQNTEAFF.

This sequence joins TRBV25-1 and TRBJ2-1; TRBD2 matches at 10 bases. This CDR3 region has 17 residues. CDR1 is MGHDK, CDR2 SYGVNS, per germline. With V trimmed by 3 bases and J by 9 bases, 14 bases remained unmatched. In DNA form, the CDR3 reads TGTGCCAGCAGTGACTACCACCGAGCGGGAGGGCCTGGTGAGCAGTTCTTC. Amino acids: CASSDYHRAGGPGEQFF.

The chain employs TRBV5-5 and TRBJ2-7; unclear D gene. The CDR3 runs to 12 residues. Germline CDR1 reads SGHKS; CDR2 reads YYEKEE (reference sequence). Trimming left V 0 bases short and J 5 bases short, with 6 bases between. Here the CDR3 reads CASSLEGHEQYF. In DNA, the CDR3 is TGTGCCAGCAGCTTGGAGGGCCACGAGCAGTACTTC.

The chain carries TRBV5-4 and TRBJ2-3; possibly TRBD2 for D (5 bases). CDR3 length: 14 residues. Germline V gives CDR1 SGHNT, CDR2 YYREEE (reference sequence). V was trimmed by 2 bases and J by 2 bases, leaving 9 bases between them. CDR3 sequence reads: CASSLGLATDTQYF. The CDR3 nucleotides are TGTGCCAGCAGCTTAGGGCTAGCCACAGATACGCAGTATTTT. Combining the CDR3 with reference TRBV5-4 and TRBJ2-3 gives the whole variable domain ETGVTQSPTHLIKTRGQQVTLRCSSQSGHNTVSWYQQALGQGPQFIFQYYREEENGRGNFPPRFSGLQFPNYSSELNVNALELDDSALYLCASSLGLATDTQYFGPGTRLTVL.

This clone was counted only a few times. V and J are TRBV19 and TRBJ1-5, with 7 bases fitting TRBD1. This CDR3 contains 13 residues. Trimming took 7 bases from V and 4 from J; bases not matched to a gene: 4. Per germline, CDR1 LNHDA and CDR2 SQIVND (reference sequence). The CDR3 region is CASMDRWNQPQHF. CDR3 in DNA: TGTGCCAGTATGGACAGGTGGAATCAGCCCCAGCATTTT.

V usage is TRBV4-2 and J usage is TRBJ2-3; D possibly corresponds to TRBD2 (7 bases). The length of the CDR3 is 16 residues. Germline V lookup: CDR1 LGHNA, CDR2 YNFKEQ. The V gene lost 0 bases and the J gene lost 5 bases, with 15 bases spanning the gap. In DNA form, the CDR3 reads TGTGCCAGCAGCCAAGAAACGGCGGGGGCGGGAGATACGCAGTATTTT. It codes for CASSQETAGAGDTQYF.

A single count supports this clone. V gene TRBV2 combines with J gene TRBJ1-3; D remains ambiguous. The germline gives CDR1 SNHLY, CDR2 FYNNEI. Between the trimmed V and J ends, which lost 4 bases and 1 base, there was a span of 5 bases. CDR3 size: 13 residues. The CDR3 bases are TGTGCCAGCAGTGCAGAGTCTGGAAACACCATATATTTT. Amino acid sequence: CASSAESGNTIYF.

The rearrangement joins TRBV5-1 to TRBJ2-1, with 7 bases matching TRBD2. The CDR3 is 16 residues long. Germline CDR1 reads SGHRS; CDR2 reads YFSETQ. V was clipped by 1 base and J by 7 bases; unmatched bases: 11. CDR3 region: CASSLFPGLIMNEQFF. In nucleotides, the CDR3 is TGCGCCAGCAGCTTGTTCCCGGGACTAATTATGAATGAGCAGTTCTTC.